This T cell receptor (beta chain) was identified in a study of radiation and T cells in renal cell carcinoma. Profiled with immunoSEQ multiplex PCR; TCRdb holds only in-frame clones, not every one. The table records just over 95,000 clones, approximately 80% of them present only once. This clone was observed once. V shed 3 bases and J shed 4 bases, with 12 bases lying between them. Germline V gene sequence: CDR1 SGDLS, CDR2 YYNGEE. The CDR3 sequence is 14 residues long. As to time point: blood 4 weeks post-SBRT, at nephrectomy. The sample's treatment: 15 Gy SBRT to primary tumor, nephrectomy 4 weeks later. Nephrectomy followed 15 Gy stereotactic body radiation by 4 weeks. Serial blood draws occurred at baseline and 2 and 4 weeks post-SBRT.

The clonotype comes from a man aged 55 to 70 with renal cell carcinoma. Sequences were derived from blood, sampled from a patient whose treatment included radiotherapy and nephrectomy. The chain joins TRBV9 to TRBJ2-3, with a possible D match to TRBD1 (6 bases). The DNA of the CDR3 is TGTGCCAGCAGCGCAACCAGGGGCCCAGATACGCAGTATTTT. This gives the protein CASSATRGPDTQYF.